The 7 T cell receptor beta chains reported below all come from one sample, sequenced in a study of memory CD4+ T cells and cytomegalovirus serostatus (dated by TCRdb to between 2019 and 2020). The library was prepared using the immunoSEQ multiplex PCR assay. TCRdb holds this immuneACCESS table with in-frame rearrangements only. Some clones are missing; in checked studies, unresolved V genes explain under half, and the rest has no known cause. Across this sample there are 45,000 to 55,000 clones, with about 73% seen only once. The ten largest clones represent 0.65% to 0.7% of the sample. Single viable CD3+CD4+CD8-CD45RO+ cells were sorted as memory CD4+ T cells on a FACSAria II. Sequenced: memory CD4+ T cells from blood. The source is an adult in good health and CMV-seronegative.

The chain links TRBV5-6 to TRBJ2-7, with TRBD2 as a possible D gene (6 bases). The V gene's germline CDR1 is SGHDT and CDR2 YYEEEE. V lost 3 bases, J lost 3 bases, and 19 bases lay in between. The CDR3 length is 16 residues. Here the CDR3 DNA reads TGTGCCAGCAGCTGGGGAGCCGGGACTGCCGACTACGAGCAGTACTTC. Translated, it gives CASSWGAGTADYEQYF. Using reference TRBV5-6 and TRBJ2-7 for the parts outside the CDR3, the full variable domain is DAGVTQSPTHLIKTRGQQVTLRCSPKSGHDTVSWYQQALGQGPQFIFQYYEEEERQRGNFPDRFSGHQFPNYSSELNVNALLLGDSALYLCASSWGAGTADYEQYFGPGTRLTVT.

V gene TRBV30 combines with J gene TRBJ1-3, with TRBD1 matching over 7 bases. Per germline, CDR1 GTSNPN and CDR2 SVGIG (reference sequence). Losses at the gene ends were 3 bases for V and 4 bases for J; bases not matched to a gene: 3. This CDR3 comprises 13 residues. The CDR3 DNA reads as TGTGCCTGGAGGTCGACAGGGGGAAACACCATATATTTT. Its protein is CAWRSTGGNTIYF. The whole variable domain, filled in from reference TRBV30 and TRBJ1-3, reads SQTIHQWPATLVQPVGSPLSLECTVEGTSNPNLYWYRQAAGRGLQLLFYSVGIGQISSEVPQNLSASRPQDRQFILSSKKLLLSDSGFYLCAWRSTGGNTIYFGEGSWLTVV.

This clone is medium-sized by share. The chain recombines TRBV5-5 with TRBJ1-4; 9 nucleotides agree with TRBD1. With V trimmed by 6 bases and J by 3 bases, 3 bases remained unmatched. The CDR3 runs 14 residues. Germline V gives CDR1 SGHKS, CDR2 YYEKEE (reference sequence). The CDR3 spells CASTNRGPNEKLFF. For the CDR3, the DNA is TGTGCCAGCACCAACAGGGGGCCTAATGAAAAACTGTTTTTT.

This clone was seen just once. The CDR3 is CASSLGTSGIYEQYF. CDR3 DNA: TGTGCCAGCAGCTTGGGGACTAGCGGGATCTACGAGCAGTACTTC. The J gene is TRBJ2-7, the V gene TRBV5-4, with 12 positions matching TRBD2. Germline CDR1 is SGHNT and CDR2 is YYREEE (reference sequence). The CDR3 length is 15 residues. V trimming: 0 bases; J trimming: 3 bases; junction bases outside the gene matches: 1.

This clone has a single count. The gene calls are TRBV7-2 and TRBJ2-6, with D possibly called TRBD1 or TRBD2 (5 bases each). Germline V gene data show CDR1 as SGHTA and CDR2 as FQGNSA. Trimming shortened V by 1 base and J by 0 bases, and 13 bases separated the two germline ends. The CDR3 runs 18 residues. CDR3 in amino acids: CASSLEVRGISGANVLTF. Written as DNA, the CDR3 is TGTGCCAGCAGCTTAGAAGTGAGGGGAATCTCTGGGGCCAACGTCCTGACTTTC. The full variable domain, completed using reference TRBV7-2 and TRBJ2-6, is GAGVSQSPSNKVTEKGKDVELRCDPISGHTALYWYRQSLGQGLEFLIYFQGNSAPDKSGLPSDRFSAERTGGSVSTLTIQRTQQEDSAVYLCASSLEVRGISGANVLTFGAGSRLTVL.

This chain uses TRBV15 with TRBJ2-1; 9 bases match TRBD2. The CDR3 consists of 18 residues. Germline lookup yields CDR1 LNHNV and CDR2 YYDKDF (reference sequence). V lost 0 bases and J lost 9; bases outside the gene matches: 15. The CDR3 DNA reads TGTGCCACCAGCAGAGATCCCAGGGCGGGAGGGCCCGGCGGTGAGCAGTTCTTC. Translation gives CATSRDPRAGGPGGEQFF.

V is TRBV18 and J is TRBJ1-4, with 9 bases fitting TRBD1. Per the germline V gene, CDR1 is KGHSH and CDR2 is LQKENI. V shed 3 bases and J 5 bases; nucleotides not matched to a gene: 7. The CDR3 totals 16 residues. Here the CDR3 DNA reads TGTGCCAGCTCACCGAGATCCGGGACAGGGAATGAAAAACTGTTTTTT. As protein: CASSPRSGTGNEKLFF.